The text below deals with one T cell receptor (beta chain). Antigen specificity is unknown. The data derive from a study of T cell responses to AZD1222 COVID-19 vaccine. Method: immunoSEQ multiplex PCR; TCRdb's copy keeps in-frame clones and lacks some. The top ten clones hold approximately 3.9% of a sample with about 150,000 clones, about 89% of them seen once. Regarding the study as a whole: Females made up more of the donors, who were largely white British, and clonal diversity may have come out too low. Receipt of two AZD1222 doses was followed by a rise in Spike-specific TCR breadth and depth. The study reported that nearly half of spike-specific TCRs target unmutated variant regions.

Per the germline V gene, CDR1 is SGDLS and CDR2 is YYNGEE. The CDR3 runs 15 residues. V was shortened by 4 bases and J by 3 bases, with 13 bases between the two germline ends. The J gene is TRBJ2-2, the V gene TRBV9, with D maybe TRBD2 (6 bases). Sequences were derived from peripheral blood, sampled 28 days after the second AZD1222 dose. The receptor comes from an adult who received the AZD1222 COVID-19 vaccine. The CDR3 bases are TGTGCCAGCAGCCTCCGGGACTCCTACACCGGGGAGCTGTTTTTT. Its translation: CASSLRDSYTGELFF.